This is a list of T cell receptor beta chains from one sample in a study of PD-1 blockade in classical Hodgkin lymphoma. Only in-frame clones appear in the TCRdb table, and some are missing; sequencing was by immunoSEQ multiplex PCR. The profile covers 8,500 or so clones, with roughly 80% appearing a single time and 9.5% to 13% taken by the ten largest. Sample: CD4+ T cells from blood, taken at baseline. All receptors derive from a human donor with classical Hodgkin lymphoma. Each CDR3 is given with its conserved first and last residue. D genes are given only for firm matches. Clone size, where shown, is once, few, many, or a class for clones that have expanded.

v_call	j_call	d_call	clone_size	cdr3_nt	cdr3_aa
TRBV19	TRBJ1-5	NA	few	TGTGCCAGTAGTCTGAGACAGGTGTATAGCAATCAGCCCCAGCATTTT	CASSLRQVYSNQPQHF
TRBV9	TRBJ2-1	NA	NA	TGTGCCAGCAGCGTTTTTGGGGGTCCGAATGAGCAGTTCTTC	CASSVFGGPNEQFF
TRBV5-1	TRBJ2-3	TRBD2	NA	TGCGCCAGCAGCTTGGTGGGAGGGATCACAGATACGCAGTATTTT	CASSLVGGITDTQYF
TRBV7-6	TRBJ2-3	TRBD2	NA	TGTGCCAGCAGCATACTAGCGGGAGGAGCAGATACGCAGTATTTT	CASSILAGGADTQYF
TRBV18	TRBJ2-6	TRBD1	NA	TGTGCCAGCTCAGAACCGAACAGGGGACCTGGGGCCAACGTCCTGACTTTC	CASSEPNRGPGANVLTF
TRBV19	TRBJ2-7	NA	NA	TGTGCCAGTAGTATACGGGGTTCCTCCTACGAGCAGTACTTC	CASSIRGSSYEQYF
TRBV11-2	TRBJ2-7	NA	NA	TGTGCCAGCAGCTTGAATCCAGGGGCACCCGTCTACGAGCAGTACTTC	CASSLNPGAPVYEQYF
TRBV11-2	TRBJ2-7	TRBD2	NA	TGTGCCAGCAGCCATAGCGGGAGATCTTACGAGCAGTACTTC	CASSHSGRSYEQYF
TRBV7-3	TRBJ1-1	NA	few	TGTGCCAGCAGCCCTCGGCCGAACACTGAAGCTTTCTTT	CASSPRPNTEAFF
TRBV2	TRBJ2-3	NA	NA	TGTGCCAGCAGCGCAAGACTGAAGCACGATACGCAGTATTTT	CASSARLKHDTQYF
TRBV5-1	TRBJ2-7	TRBD1	NA	TGCGCCAGCAGGTCGACCGGGACAGTCACCTACGAGCAGTACTTC	CASRSTGTVTYEQYF
TRBV13	TRBJ2-1	NA	NA	TGTGCCAGCAGCTTCCCCGGCAGGGGCTACAATGAGCAGTTCTTC	CASSFPGRGYNEQFF
TRBV19	TRBJ2-2	TRBD1	NA	TGTGCCAGTAGTCCCGATTACGGGACAGGCGGTTTAGGGGAGCTGTTTTTT	CASSPDYGTGGLGELFF
TRBV2	TRBJ2-1	TRBD2	NA	TGTGCCAGCAGGCCGGGACTAGCGGACTACAATGAGCAGTTCTTC	CASRPGLADYNEQFF
TRBV5-6	TRBJ1-3	NA	NA	TGTGCCAGCAGCCCTCTTCGCGGGGGTGCGGACTTCTCTGGAAACACCATATATTTT	CASSPLRGGADFSGNTIYF
TRBV6-1	TRBJ2-7	NA	NA	TGTGCCAGCAGTGAATACCGGTACTACGAGCAGTACTTC	CASSEYRYYEQYF
TRBV7-2	TRBJ2-5	NA	NA	TGTGCCAGCAGCTTAGGGAAGTTAGGGCGGGAGACCCAGTACTTC	CASSLGKLGRETQYF
TRBV18	TRBJ1-6	NA	NA	TGTGCCAGCTCACCCTTCGGATATAATTCACCCCTCCACTTT	CASSPFGYNSPLHF
TRBV28	TRBJ1-2	NA	few	TGTGCCAGCAGCAAAAAGAGTCGTGGCTACACCTTC	CASSKKSRGYTF
TRBV6-4	TRBJ2-1	NA	NA	TGTGCCAGCAGCTTAGGGGCTTCAGACAATGAGCAGTTCTTC	CASSLGASDNEQFF
TRBV2	TRBJ1-2	NA	NA	TGTGCCAGCATGCCCGTTCCGACAAGATTCTATGGCTACACCTTC	CASMPVPTRFYGYTF
TRBV28	TRBJ2-1	NA	NA	TGTGCCAGCAGTTCGACCCTAAGCAATGAGCAGTTCTTC	CASSSTLSNEQFF